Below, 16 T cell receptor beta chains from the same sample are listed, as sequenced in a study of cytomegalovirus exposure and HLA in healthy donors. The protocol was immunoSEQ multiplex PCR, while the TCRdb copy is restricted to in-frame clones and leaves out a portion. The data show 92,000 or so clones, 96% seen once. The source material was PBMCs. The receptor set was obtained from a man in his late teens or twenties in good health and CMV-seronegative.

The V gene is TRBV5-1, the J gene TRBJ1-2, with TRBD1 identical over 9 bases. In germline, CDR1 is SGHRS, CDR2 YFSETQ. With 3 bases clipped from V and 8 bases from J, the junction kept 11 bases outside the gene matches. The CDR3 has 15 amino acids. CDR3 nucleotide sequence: TGCGCCAGCAGCTCGGCACAGGGGGCTTCAGGGGGCTACACCTTC. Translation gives CASSSAQGASGGYTF.

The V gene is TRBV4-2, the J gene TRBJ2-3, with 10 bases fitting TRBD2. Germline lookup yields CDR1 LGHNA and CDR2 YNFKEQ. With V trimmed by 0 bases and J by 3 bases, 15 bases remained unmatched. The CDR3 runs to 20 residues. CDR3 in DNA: TGTGCCAGCAGCCAAGATGGAGGAGCGGGAGGGCTCCTCCAAACAGATACGCAGTATTTT. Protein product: CASSQDGGAGGLLQTDTQYF.

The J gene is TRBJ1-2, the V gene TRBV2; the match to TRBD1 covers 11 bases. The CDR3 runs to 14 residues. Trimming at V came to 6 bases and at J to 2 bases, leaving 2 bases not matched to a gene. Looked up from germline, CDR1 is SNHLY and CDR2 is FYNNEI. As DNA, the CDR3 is TGTGCCAGCAGACGGGACAGGGGGAACTATGGCTACACCTTC. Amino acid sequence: CASRRDRGNYGYTF.

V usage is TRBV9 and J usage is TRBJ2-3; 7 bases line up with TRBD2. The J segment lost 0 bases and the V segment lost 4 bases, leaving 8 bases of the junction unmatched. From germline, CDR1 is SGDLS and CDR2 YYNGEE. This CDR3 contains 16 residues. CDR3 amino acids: CASSKGASGSTDTQYF. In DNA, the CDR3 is TGTGCCAGCAGCAAAGGAGCTAGCGGCAGCACAGATACGCAGTATTTT.

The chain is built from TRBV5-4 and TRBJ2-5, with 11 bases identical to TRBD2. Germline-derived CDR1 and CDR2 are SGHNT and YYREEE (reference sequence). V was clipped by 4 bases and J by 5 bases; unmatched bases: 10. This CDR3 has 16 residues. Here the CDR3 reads CASSPDSPSGRETQYF. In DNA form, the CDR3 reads TGTGCCAGCAGCCCCGACAGTCCTAGCGGGAGGGAGACCCAGTACTTC.

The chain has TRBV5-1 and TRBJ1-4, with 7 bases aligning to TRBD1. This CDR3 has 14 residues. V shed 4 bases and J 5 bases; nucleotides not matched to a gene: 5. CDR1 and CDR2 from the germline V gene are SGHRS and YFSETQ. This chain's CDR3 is CASSQTGPNEKLFF. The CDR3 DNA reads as TGCGCCAGCAGCCAGACAGGGCCGAATGAAAAACTGTTTTTT.

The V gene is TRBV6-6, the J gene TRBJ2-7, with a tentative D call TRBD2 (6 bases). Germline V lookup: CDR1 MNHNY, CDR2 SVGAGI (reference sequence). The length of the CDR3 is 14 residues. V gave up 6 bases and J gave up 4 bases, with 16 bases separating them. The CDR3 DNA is TGTGCCAGCAGCCCCTCGCCGAGCGGGTACGAGCAGTACGTC. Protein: CASSPSPSGYEQYV.

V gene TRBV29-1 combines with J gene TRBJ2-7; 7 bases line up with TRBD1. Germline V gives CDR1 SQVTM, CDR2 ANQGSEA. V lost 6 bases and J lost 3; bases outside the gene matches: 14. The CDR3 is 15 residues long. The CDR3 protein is CSVETKGARVYEQYF. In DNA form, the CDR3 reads TGCAGCGTCGAGACCAAGGGGGCGCGGGTCTACGAGCAGTACTTC.

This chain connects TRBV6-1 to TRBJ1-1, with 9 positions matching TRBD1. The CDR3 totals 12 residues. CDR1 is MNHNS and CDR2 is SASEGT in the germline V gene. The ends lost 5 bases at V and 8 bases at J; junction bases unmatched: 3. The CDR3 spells CASSLGQGEAFF. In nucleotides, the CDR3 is TGTGCCAGCAGTTTGGGACAGGGAGAAGCTTTCTTT.

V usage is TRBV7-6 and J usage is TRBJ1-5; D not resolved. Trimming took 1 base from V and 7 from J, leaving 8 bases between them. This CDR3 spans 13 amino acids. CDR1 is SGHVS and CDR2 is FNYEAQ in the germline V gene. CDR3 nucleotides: TGTGCCAGCAGCTTAGAGGAGGGACAGCCCCAGCATTTT. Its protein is CASSLEEGQPQHF. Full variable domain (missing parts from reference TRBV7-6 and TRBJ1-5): GAGVSQSPRYKVTKRGQDVALRCDPISGHVSLYWYRQALGQGPEFLTYFNYEAQQDKSGLPNDRFSAERPEGSISTLTIQRTEQRDSAMYRCASSLEEGQPQHFGDGTRLSIL.

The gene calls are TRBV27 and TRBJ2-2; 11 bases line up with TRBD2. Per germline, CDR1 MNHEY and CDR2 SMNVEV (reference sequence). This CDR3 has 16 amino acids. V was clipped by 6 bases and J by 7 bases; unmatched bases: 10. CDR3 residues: CASRSNSGRAVGELFF. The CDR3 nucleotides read TGTGCCAGCAGATCAAATAGCGGGAGGGCGGTCGGGGAGCTGTTTTTT.

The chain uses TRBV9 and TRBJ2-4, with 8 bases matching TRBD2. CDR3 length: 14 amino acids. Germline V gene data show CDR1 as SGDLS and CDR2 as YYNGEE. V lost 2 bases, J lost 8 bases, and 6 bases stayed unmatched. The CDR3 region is CASSVGAGDYIQYF. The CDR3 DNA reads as TGTGCCAGCAGCGTGGGAGCGGGAGACTACATTCAGTACTTC.

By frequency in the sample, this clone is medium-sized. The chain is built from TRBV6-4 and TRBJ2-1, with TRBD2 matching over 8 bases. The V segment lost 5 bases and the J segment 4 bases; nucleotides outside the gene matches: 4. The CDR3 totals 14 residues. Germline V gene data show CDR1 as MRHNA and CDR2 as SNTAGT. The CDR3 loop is CASSPTSEYNEQFF. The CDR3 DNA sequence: TGTGCCAGCAGTCCGACTAGCGAGTACAATGAGCAGTTCTTC.

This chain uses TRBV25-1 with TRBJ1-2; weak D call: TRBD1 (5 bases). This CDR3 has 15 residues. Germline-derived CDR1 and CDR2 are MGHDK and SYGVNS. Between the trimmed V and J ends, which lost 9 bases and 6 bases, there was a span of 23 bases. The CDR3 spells CASRSGEGTTDGYTF. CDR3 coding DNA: TGTGCCAGTCGATCGGGGGAGGGGACGACGGATGGCTACACCTTC.

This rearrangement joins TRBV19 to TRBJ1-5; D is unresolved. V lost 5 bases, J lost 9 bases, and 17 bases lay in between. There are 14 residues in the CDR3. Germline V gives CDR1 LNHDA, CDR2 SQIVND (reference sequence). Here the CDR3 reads CASSQFSESRPQHF. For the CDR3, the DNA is TGTGCCAGTAGTCAGTTTTCGGAGAGCCGGCCCCAGCATTTT. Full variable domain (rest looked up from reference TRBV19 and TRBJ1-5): DGGITQSPKYLFRKEGQNVTLSCEQNLNHDAMYWYRQDPGQGLRLIYYSQIVNDFQKGDIAEGYSVSREKKESFPLTVTSAQKNPTAFYLCASSQFSESRPQHFGDGTRLSIL.

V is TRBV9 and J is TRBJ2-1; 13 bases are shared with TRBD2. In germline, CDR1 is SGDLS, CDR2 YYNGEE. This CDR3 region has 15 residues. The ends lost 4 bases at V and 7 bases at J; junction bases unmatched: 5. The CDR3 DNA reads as TGTGCCAGCAGCCTCGGGACTAGCGGGATGAATGAGCAGTTCTTC. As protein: CASSLGTSGMNEQFF.